The 2 T cell receptor beta chains reported below all come from one sample, sequenced in a study of CD8+CD57+ T cells in acquired aplastic anemia. CDR3 and TCR beta VDJ profiling relied on genomic DNA as the template. TCRdb reprocessed the reads with MiXCR, giving one entry per CDR3 protein. The sample yields 150,000 to 200,000 distinct CDR3 sequences, less than 55% seen once. The sample consisted of sorted CD4+, CD8+, or CD8+CD57+ T cells (not recorded which) from PBMCs. These receptors all stem from a human donor in good health.

This clonotype was picked up many times. The genes are TRBV9 and TRBJ1-4, with D unclear. Between the trimmed V and J ends, which lost 3 bases and 5 bases, there was a span of 11 bases. Per germline, CDR1 SGDLS and CDR2 YYNGEE. The CDR3 length is 14 residues. The CDR3 nucleotides are TGTGCCAGCAGCGAGGGTCCGGCAAATGAAAAACTGTTTTTT. This sequence encodes CASSEGPANEKLFF.

Remarks on this clonotype: Being one base from a much bigger clone, this may be a read error. This CDR3 is CASSNRENTEAFF. The CDR3 DNA is TGTGCCAGCAGTAACAGGGAGAACACTGAAGCTTTCTTT. V and J are TRBV2 and TRBJ1-1; tentative D call: TRBD1 (6 bases). Germline CDR1 reads SNHLY; CDR2 reads FYNNEI. CDR3 length: 13 residues. V lost 5 bases and J lost 1, with 8 bases in between.